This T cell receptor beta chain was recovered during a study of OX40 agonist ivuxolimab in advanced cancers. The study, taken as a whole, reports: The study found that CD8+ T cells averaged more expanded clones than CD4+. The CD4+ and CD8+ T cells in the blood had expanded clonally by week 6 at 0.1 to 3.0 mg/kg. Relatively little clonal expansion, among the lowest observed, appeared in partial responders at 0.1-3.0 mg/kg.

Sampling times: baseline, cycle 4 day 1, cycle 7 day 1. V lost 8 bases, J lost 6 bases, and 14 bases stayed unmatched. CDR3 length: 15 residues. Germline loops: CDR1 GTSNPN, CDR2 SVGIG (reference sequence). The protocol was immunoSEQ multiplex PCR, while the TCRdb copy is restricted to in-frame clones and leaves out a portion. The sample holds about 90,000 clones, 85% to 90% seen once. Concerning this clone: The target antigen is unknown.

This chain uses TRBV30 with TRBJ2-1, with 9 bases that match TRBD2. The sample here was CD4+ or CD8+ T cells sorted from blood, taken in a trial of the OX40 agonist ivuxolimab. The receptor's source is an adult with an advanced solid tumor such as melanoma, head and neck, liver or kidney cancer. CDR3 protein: CAGRAGLAWRNEQFF. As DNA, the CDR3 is TGTGCCGGCCGGGCGGGACTAGCTTGGCGCAATGAGCAGTTCTTC.